The present entry profiles one TCR beta chain with its context. The CDR3 ends on some other residue instead of the conserved phenylalanine or tryptophan, so this is likely a read error. The limits of the CDR3 on the DNA are not certain, so only TCRdb's listed CDR3 is given. The CDR3 has 9 residues if both end residues are counted. Germline values: CDR1 LNHDA, CDR2 SQIVND (reference sequence). Data came from immunoSEQ multiplex PCR; TCRdb stores just in-frame clones and leaves some out. The sample carries 50,000 to 65,000 clones, nearly 95% recorded once. The entry originates in a study of technical replicates of blood from several donors.

The clonotype comes from a human donor in good health. Some clones in this sample may be carry-over from other donors' samples. V gene TRBV19 combines with J gene TRBJ2-7; no DNA check was done on the table's D call, TRBD2. Input material: PBMCs. CDR3 in amino acids: CASSIRRVG.